This T cell receptor (beta chain) is drawn from a study of T cell responses to AZD1222 COVID-19 vaccine. Broader study findings: Just six people given AZD1222 tested seropositive at baseline. Spike-specific TCRs gained breadth and depth after people received two AZD1222 doses.

Turning to this clone: Its antigen is as yet unknown.

The CDR3 has 16 residues. Trimming removed 5 bases at V and 7 bases at J, with 21 bases between. Germline lookup yields CDR1 SEHNR and CDR2 FQNEAQ (reference sequence). Here immunoSEQ multiplex PCR was the method, and the copy in TCRdb shows in-frame clones only, minus some. The repertoire holds 150,000 or so clones, 80% to 95% seen once, with approximately 1.4% in the top ten. This sequence originates from an adult in good health. The sample was peripheral blood, taken on day 0 of AZD1222 vaccination. The rearrangement joins TRBV7-9 to TRBJ2-1; D may match TRBD1 or TRBD2 (5 bases each). The CDR3 loop reads CASSLSGGPSSNEQFF. The CDR3 DNA reads TGTGCCAGCAGCCTAAGTGGGGGTCCCTCATCTAATGAGCAGTTCTTC.